These T cell receptor beta chains were read from a single sample in a study of control samples from healthy donors and cancer patients. Repertoires were generated with immunoSEQ multiplex PCR, while TCRdb's copy carries only in-frame clones and drops some. In the table there are fewer than 85,000 clones, roughly nine tenths of which are singletons. The sequenced sample was blood. The receptors shown here come from a man aged 25 to 45 in good health. Both conserved end residues are part of each CDR3. The D gene is left open where the match is weak. Size is omitted from some rows. Given values are once, few, many or a class for expanded clones.

j_call,v_call,d_call,clone_size,cdr3_nt,cdr3_aa
TRBJ2-1,TRBV4-1,TRBD2,-,TGCGCCAGCAGCCACGGACTAGCAGTTTCCTATGAGCAGTTCTTC,CASSHGLAVSYEQFF
TRBJ2-3,TRBV6-4,TRBD1,-,TGTGCCAGCAGTGACTCCAGGGGGCCAGTGGCTGATAATACGCAGTATTTT,CASSDSRGPVADNTQYF
TRBJ2-7,TRBV12-3/TRBV12-4,-,-,TGTGCCAGCAGTTTTACCGGTAGCTACGAGCAGTACTTC,CASSFTGSYEQYF
TRBJ1-3,TRBV3-1/TRBV3-2,-,-,TGTGCCAGCAGCCAAGGCACGGCGAACTCTGGAAACACCATATATTTT,CASSQGTANSGNTIYF
TRBJ1-2,TRBV19,TRBD1,-,TGTGCCAGTAGTGTACAGGGGACATACCACTATGGCTACACCTTC,CASSVQGTYHYGYTF
TRBJ2-3,TRBV12-3/TRBV12-4,-,-,TGTGCCAGCAGCCCACAGAATACGCAGTATTTT,CASSPQNTQYF
TRBJ1-5,TRBV5-1,-,-,TGCGCCAGCAGCCTGGGGGGTGAGCGCAATCAGCCCCAGCATTTT,CASSLGGERNQPQHF
TRBJ1-1,TRBV6-1,-,few,TGTGCCAGCAGTGAGTGGGGGTCGGGCACTGAAGCTTTCTTT,CASSEWGSGTEAFF
TRBJ2-2,TRBV5-1,-,once,TGCGCCAGCAGCTTAACCGGGGCCAGTGGCACCGGGGAGCTGTTTTTT,CASSLTGASGTGELFF
TRBJ1-2,TRBV2,-,-,TGTGCCAGCAGTGAGAGCTATGGCTACACCTTC,CASSESYGYTF
TRBJ1-1,TRBV7-2,TRBD1,-,TGTGCCAGCAGCGGCCGGGACAGGGCTTTGGCTGAAGCTTTCTTT,CASSGRDRALAEAFF
TRBJ2-4,TRBV9,-,-,TGTGCCAGCAGCGGCGCTGGGACACCGATAGCCAAAAACATTCAGTACTTC,CASSGAGTPIAKNIQYF
TRBJ2-2,TRBV28,-,-,TGTGCCAGCAGTACCCGGGTCGGAGCCGGGGAGCTGTTTTTT,CASSTRVGAGELFF